This T cell receptor (beta chain) was sequenced during a study of cytomegalovirus exposure and HLA in healthy donors. On the study more broadly: Around 77 million unique TCRs from HLA-typed donors made up an early data release. Findings and limits, study-wide: Indistinguishability led to the exclusion of some V segments, TRBV6-2 and TRBV6-3 included.

Note on this clone: Its antigen is not known.

The PCR was carried out with 60 Vbeta primers and 13 Jbeta primers. TCRdb's copy holds only in-frame clones and misses some; the assay was immunoSEQ multiplex PCR. The repertoire holds over 85,000 clones, 78% seen once, with 1.3% in the top ten. The trim removed 6 bases at V and 5 bases at J, leaving 5 bases unmatched. The germline gives CDR1 MDHEN, CDR2 SYDVKM. The CDR3 has 13 amino acids. V and J are TRBV28 and TRBJ1-1; the match to TRBD1 covers 8 bases. The clonotype comes from a woman aged 25 to 39 in good health and CMV-seronegative. Sample: PBMCs. CDR3 sequence (DNA): TGTGCCAGCAGGGGACAGGAGGGGACTGAAGCTTTCTTT. It yields the protein CASRGQEGTEAFF.